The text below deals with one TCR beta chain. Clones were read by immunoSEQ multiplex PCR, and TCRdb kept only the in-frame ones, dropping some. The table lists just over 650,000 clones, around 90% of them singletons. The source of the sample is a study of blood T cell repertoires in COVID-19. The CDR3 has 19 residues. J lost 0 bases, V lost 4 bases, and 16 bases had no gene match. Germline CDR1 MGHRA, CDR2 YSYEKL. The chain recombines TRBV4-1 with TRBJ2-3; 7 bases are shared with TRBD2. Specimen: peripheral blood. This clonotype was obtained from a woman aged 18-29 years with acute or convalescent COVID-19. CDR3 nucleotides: TGCGCCAGCAGCCCGACTACTAGCGCGTTGCCCCGAAGCACAGATACGCAGTATTTT. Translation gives CASSPTTSALPRSTDTQYF.